This TCR beta chain was identified during a study of blood T cell repertoires in COVID-19. Per the original methods: Nucleated cell counts were estimated from reference gene primer amplification. Sequencing used immunoSEQ multiplex PCR; TCRdb keeps in-frame clones, though not all of them. The V and J calls and the clone size are those of that table, but D and trimming were determined from the DNA. In the table there are 250,000 to 350,000 clones, around 90% of which are singletons. This clone occurred a few times. Material: peripheral blood. This clonotype was sampled from a young man with active or convalescent COVID-19.

The CDR3 nucleotides are TGTGCCAGCAGCCTACCGAGGGGGATTGGAAACACCATATATTTT. This gives the protein CASSLPRGIGNTIYF. The genes are TRBV11-2 and TRBJ1-3; D may be TRBD1 (6 bases). Germline-derived CDR1 and CDR2 are SGHAT and FQNNGV. With 5 bases removed from V and 3 bases from J, the gap between germline ends came to 14 bases. The length of the CDR3 is 15 residues.